These T cell receptor beta chains were read from a single sample in a study of blood T cell repertoires in COVID-19. This table comes from immunoSEQ multiplex PCR, and its TCRdb copy is limited to in-frame clones, with some not included. This table holds about 370,000 clones, 80% to 90% found once. Sequencing was performed on PBMCs or T cells enriched from blood (not recorded which). The source is a man younger than 35 who had recovered from COVID-19. Each CDR3 is given with its conserved first and last residue. The D gene is left open where the match is weak.

J	V	D	CDR3
TRBJ2-7	TRBV7-7	TRBD2	CASSPGTSGGPGSYEQYF
TRBJ1-6	TRBV6-5	TRBD1	CASRIGGLSSPLHF
TRBJ2-7	TRBV7-9	NA	CASSRPEQGYEQYF
TRBJ2-7	TRBV9	TRBD2	CASNKGGLAGYEQYF
TRBJ1-4	TRBV5-6	TRBD1	CASSTGQGAGEKLFF
TRBJ1-2	TRBV7-9	NA	CASSFPGGHGYTF
TRBJ1-1	TRBV19	NA	CASTPGRQGLNTEAFF
TRBJ2-7	TRBV4-1	TRBD1	CASSHQGQGFYEQYF
TRBJ2-7	TRBV7-2	NA	CASSLGSSRYLAYEQYF
TRBJ2-7	TRBV2	TRBD2	CASFPGLAGEGSYEQYF
TRBJ1-5	TRBV27	NA	CASSIGGAQPQHF
TRBJ1-4	TRBV30	TRBD1	CAWDKQGAREKLFF
TRBJ2-7	TRBV3-1/TRBV3-2	TRBD1	CASSQAPGQVYEQYF
TRBJ2-3	TRBV5-8	NA	CASTDGLTDTQYF
TRBJ2-2	TRBV7-3	NA	CASSLSGVNTGELFF
TRBJ2-5	TRBV5-1	TRBD2	CASSQTAGEETQYF
TRBJ2-2	TRBV7-9	TRBD2	CASSLRGDTGELFF
TRBJ1-6	TRBV6-5	TRBD1	CASSRDSRDSPLHF
TRBJ2-7	TRBV6-5	TRBD1	CASRPPGQGWEQYF
TRBJ2-5	TRBV7-6	TRBD1	CASSLGQAKETQYF
TRBJ1-6	TRBV19	NA	CASGTSNSPLHF
TRBJ2-7	TRBV4-1	TRBD1	CASSRNPGTGDYEQYF
TRBJ2-4	TRBV6-6	TRBD2	CASSYGGRENIQYF
TRBJ1-6	TRBV28	TRBD1	CASSSDRDSPLHF
TRBJ1-2	TRBV27	TRBD1	CASSSTGQGDYGYTF
TRBJ1-2	TRBV5-6	NA	CASSLAWGVANYGYTF